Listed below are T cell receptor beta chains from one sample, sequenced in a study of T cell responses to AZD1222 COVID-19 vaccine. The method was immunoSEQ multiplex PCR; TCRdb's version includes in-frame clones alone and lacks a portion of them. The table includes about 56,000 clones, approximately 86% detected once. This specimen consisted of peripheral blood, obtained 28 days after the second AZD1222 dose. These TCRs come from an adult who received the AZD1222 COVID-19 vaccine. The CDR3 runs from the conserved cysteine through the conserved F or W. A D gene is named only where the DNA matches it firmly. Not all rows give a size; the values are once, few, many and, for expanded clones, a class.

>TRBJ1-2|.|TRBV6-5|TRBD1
CASSYSRTGGSYGYTF
TGTGCCAGCAGTTACTCAAGGACAGGGGGCAGCTATGGCTACACCTTC
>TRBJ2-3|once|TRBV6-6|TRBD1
CAGGQGFDTQYF
TGTGCCGGAGGACAGGGCTTTGATACGCAGTATTTT
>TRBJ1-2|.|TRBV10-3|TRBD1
CAINFGTGDGYTF
TGTGCCATCAACTTCGGGACAGGGGATGGCTACACCTTC
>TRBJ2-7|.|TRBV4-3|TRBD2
CASSQDPGGSSYEQYF
TGCGCCAGCAGCCAAGATCCGGGGGGTAGCTCCTACGAGCAGTACTTC
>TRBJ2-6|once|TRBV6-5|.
CASSYVSSGANVLTF
TGTGCCAGCAGTTACGTAAGCTCTGGGGCCAACGTCCTGACTTTC
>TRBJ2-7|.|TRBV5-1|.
CASSLGAVSSEQYF
TGCGCCAGCAGCTTGGGAGCGGTGAGCTCCGAGCAGTACTTC
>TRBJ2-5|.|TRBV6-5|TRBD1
CASRGTGGWETQYF
TGTGCCAGCAGGGGTACAGGGGGCTGGGAGACCCAGTACTTC
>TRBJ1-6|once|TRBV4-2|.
CASSPATSYNSPLHF
TGTGCCAGCAGCCCAGCGACGAGCTATAATTCACCCCTCCACTTT
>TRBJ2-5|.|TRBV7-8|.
CASSLDGGRETQYF
TGTGCCAGCAGCTTAGACGGGGGCCGGGAGACCCAGTACTTC
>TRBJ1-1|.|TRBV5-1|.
CASSSAGVMLTEAFF
TGCGCCAGCAGCAGCGCGGGGGTTATGCTCACTGAAGCTTTCTTT
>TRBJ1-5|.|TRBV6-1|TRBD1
CASSEARGQGNQPQHF
TGTGCCAGCAGTGAAGCTAGGGGACAGGGAAATCAGCCCCAGCATTTT
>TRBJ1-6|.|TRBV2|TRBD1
CASSRQGARGSPLHF
TGTGCCAGCAGTAGACAGGGGGCGCGAGGTTCACCCCTCCACTTT
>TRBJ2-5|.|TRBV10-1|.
CASMGLFRAQYF
TGCGCCAGCATGGGACTTTTTCGGGCCCAGTACTTC
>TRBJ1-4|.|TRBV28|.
CASSSPAGYNEKLFF
TGTGCCAGCAGTTCTCCGGCAGGGTATAATGAAAAACTGTTTTTT
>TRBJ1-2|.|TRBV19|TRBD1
CAISQGAYYGYTF
TGTGCAATTTCACAGGGGGCCTACTATGGCTACACCTTC
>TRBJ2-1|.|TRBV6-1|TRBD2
CASSEEPAGSYNEQFF
TGTGCCAGCAGTGAAGAACCAGCGGGGAGCTACAATGAGCAGTTCTTC
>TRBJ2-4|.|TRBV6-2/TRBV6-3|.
CASSSGNIQYF
TGTGCCAGCAGTTCTGGAAACATTCAGTACTTC
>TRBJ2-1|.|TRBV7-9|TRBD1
CASSSGQDYNEQFF
TGTGCCAGCAGCTCGGGACAGGACTACAATGAGCAGTTCTTC
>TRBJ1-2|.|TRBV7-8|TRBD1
CASSLAVARTGDYGYTF
TGTGCCAGCAGCTTAGCGGTGGCCCGGACAGGGGACTATGGCTACACCTTC
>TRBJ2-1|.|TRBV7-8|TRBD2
CASSLTSSGGGNEQFF
TGTGCCAGCAGCTTAACGTCCAGCGGGGGTGGCAATGAGCAGTTCTTC
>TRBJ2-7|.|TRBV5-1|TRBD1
CASSAYRGSYEQYF
TGCGCCAGCAGCGCCTACAGGGGCTCCTACGAGCAGTACTTC
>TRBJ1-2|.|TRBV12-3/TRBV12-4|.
CASSLWGFGYTF
TGTGCCAGCAGTTTATGGGGGTTTGGCTACACCTTC
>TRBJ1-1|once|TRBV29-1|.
CSVEGQVEAFF
TGCAGCGTTGAAGGACAGGTTGAAGCTTTCTTT
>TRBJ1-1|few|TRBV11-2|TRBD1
CASSWGQLNTEAFF
TGTGCCAGCAGCTGGGGACAGCTCAACACTGAAGCTTTCTTT
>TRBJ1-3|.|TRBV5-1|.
CASSSGYGNTIYF
TGCGCCAGCAGCTCAGGGTACGGAAACACCATATATTTT
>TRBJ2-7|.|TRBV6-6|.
CASSSASTPPEQYF
TGTGCCAGCAGTTCGGCCTCGACCCCACCCGAGCAGTACTTC
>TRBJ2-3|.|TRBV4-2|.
CASSQRTNRKVDTQYF
TGTGCCAGCAGCCAACGCACTAACCGGAAGGTAGATACGCAGTATTTT
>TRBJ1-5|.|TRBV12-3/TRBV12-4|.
CASSLQFVQPQHF
TGTGCCAGCAGTTTGCAGTTTGTTCAGCCCCAGCATTTT
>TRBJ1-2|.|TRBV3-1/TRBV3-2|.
CASSHGRGTTNYGYTF
TGTGCCAGCAGCCACGGAAGGGGGACCACTAACTATGGCTACACCTTC
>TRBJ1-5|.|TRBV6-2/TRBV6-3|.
CASSYGDQPQHF
TGTGCCAGCAGTTATGGTGATCAGCCCCAGCATTTT
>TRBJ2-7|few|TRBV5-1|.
CASSFGPTYEQYF
TGCGCCAGCAGCTTCGGGCCCACCTACGAGCAGTACTTC